The clone carrying this T cell receptor (beta chain) has ten or more counts. Antigen specificity is unknown. The data stem from a study of identical twins. Study-wide findings and caveats: Fewer insertions were carried by abundant cord blood beta clonotypes, but none was seen in memory repertoires. A partial confounding effect on zero-insertion analyses could come from invariant MAIT and iNKT cells.

This CDR3 is 16 amino acids long. Trimming removed 0 bases at V and 4 bases at J, with 14 bases between. Germline CDR1 SGDLS, CDR2 YYNGEE. Template switching added a universal primer site; cDNA carried unique molecular identifiers. TCRdb independently ran MiXCR on the 5' RACE reads; one entry per CDR3 protein. In the table there are approximately 630,000 distinct CDR3 sequences, just over 7% of which are singletons. The same specimen was also included in a second study, on yellow fever vaccine responses in identical twins.

Sequencing input: PBMCs. This sequence joins TRBV9 and TRBJ2-1; D could derive from TRBD1 or TRBD2 (6 bases each). The clonotype was recovered from a woman under 30 in good health. The CDR3: CASSVATGAMYNEQFF. CDR3 bases: TGTGCCAGCAGCGTAGCTACGGGGGCCATGTACAATGAGCAGTTCTTC.